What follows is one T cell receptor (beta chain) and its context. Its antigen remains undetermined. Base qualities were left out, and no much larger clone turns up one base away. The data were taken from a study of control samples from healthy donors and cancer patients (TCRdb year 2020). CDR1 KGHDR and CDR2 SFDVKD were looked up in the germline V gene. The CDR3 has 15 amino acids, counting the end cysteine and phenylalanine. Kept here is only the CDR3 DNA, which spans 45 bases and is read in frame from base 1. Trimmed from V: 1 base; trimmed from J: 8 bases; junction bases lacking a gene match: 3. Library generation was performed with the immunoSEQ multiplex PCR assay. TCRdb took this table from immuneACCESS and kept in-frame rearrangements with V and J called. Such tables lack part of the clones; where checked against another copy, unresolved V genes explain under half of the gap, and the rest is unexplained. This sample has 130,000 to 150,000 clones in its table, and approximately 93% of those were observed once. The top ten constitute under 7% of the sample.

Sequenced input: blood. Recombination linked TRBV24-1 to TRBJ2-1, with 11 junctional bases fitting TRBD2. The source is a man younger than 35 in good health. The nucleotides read TGTGCCACCAGTGATTTAACTAGCGGGAGTTATGAGCAGTTCTTC. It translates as CATSDLTSGSYEQFF.